Below, one T cell receptor beta chain is given with its context. The data were taken from a study of CD8 T cells in Susac syndrome. The authors negatively isolated CD8+ and CD4+ T cells and FACS-enriched TEMRA cells. RNA amounts of roughly 0.45 to 1 ug underwent reverse transcription with random hexamers. Coverage of TCR beta CDR3 amplification by immunoSEQ multiplex PCR extended to 54 Vbeta and 13 Jbeta. In TCRdb, the immunoSEQ multiplex PCR reads were re-called with MiXCR into one record per CDR3 protein. The sample lists some 150,000 distinct CDR3 sequences; about 95% were seen once. Sequenced: CD4+ T cells from PBMCs. This clonotype originated in a human donor with Susac syndrome.

The CDR3 bases are TGTGCCTGGAGTGTACGTGGGCAGTATAGCAATCAGCCCCAGCATTTT. Protein product: CAWSVRGQYSNQPQHF. The chain has TRBV30 and TRBJ1-5; no clear D. Germline V CDR1 and CDR2: GTSNPN, SVGIG (reference sequence). CDR3 size: 16 residues. V lost 0 bases and J 0 bases, leaving 12 bases between the germline ends. Full variable domain (remainder filled in from reference TRBV30 and TRBJ1-5): SQTIHQWPATLVQPVGSPLSLECTVEGTSNPNLYWYRQAAGRGLQLLFYSVGIGQISSEVPQNLSASRPQDRQFILSSKKLLLSDSGFYLCAWSVRGQYSNQPQHFGDGTRLSIL.